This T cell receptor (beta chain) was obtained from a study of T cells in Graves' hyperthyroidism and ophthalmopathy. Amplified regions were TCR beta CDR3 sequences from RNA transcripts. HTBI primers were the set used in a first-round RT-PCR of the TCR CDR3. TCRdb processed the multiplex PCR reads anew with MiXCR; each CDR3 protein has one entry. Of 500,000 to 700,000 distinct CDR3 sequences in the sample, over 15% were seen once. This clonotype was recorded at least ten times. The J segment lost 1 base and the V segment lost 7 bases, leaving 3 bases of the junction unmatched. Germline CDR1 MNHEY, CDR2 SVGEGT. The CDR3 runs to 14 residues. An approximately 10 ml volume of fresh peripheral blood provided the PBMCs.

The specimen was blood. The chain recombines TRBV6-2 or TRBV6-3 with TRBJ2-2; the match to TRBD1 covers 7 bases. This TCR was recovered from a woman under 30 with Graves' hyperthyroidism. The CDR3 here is CASTRTGNTGELFF. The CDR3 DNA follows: TGTGCCAGCACCCGGACAGGGAACACCGGGGAGCTGTTTTTT.